The 15 T cell receptor beta chains below all came from one sample that was sequenced in a study of response to subunit inactivated influenza vaccine. One entry per CDR3 protein results from TCRdb running MiXCR on the RT-PCR reads. The table has 500,000 to 600,000 distinct CDR3 sequences, 12% to 15% seen once. Here the sequenced sample was PBMCs from blood, taken about 13 days after vaccination. All receptors come from a man between 45 and 60 years old who received an inactivated influenza vaccine.

This sequence joins TRBV14 and TRBJ2-7; the D gene is possibly TRBD2 (5 bases). The CDR3 runs to 12 residues. Germline V gene data show CDR1 as SGHDN and CDR2 as FVKESK. V shed 3 bases and J shed 6 bases, with 9 bases lying between them. CDR3 amino acids: CASSHGDVEQYF. CDR3 coding DNA: TGTGCCAGCAGCCACGGGGATGTCGAGCAGTACTTC.

Only a few counts were recorded for this clonotype. V and J are TRBV2 and TRBJ2-7, with 7 bases identical to TRBD1. The trim removed 4 bases at V and 0 bases at J, leaving 3 bases unmatched. Germline CDR1 is SNHLY and CDR2 is FYNNEI. CDR3 size: 14 residues. In DNA form, the CDR3 reads TGTGCCAGCAGTGCGAGGGGGCTCTCCTACGAGCAGTACTTC. It is translated as CASSARGLSYEQYF.

A few counts support this clonotype. The chain links TRBV6-2 or TRBV6-3 to TRBJ2-1; 9 bases map to TRBD1. The CDR3 has 20 amino acids. V shed 0 bases, J shed 1 base, and the junction held 13 bases outside the gene matches. Germline CDR1 and CDR2: MNHEY and SVGEGT. CDR3 sequence reads: CASSYSGPYSTGGSYNEQFF. The CDR3 nucleotides read TGTGCCAGCAGTTACTCAGGGCCCTACTCGACAGGGGGATCCTACAATGAGCAGTTCTTC.

There are many counts of this clonotype. The chain joins TRBV29-1 to TRBJ2-2, with no clear D. V dropped 5 bases and J dropped 4 bases, with 8 bases sitting between them. CDR1 and CDR2 (germline): SQVTM, ANQGSEA. This CDR3 comprises 12 residues. The CDR3 loop reads CSVMDGTGELFF. Here the CDR3 DNA reads TGCAGCGTTATGGACGGCACCGGGGAGCTGTTTTTT.

This chain links TRBV30 with TRBJ2-2; TRBD1 is a possible D gene (5 bases). This CDR3 is 13 amino acids long. V dropped 0 bases and J dropped 6 bases, with 8 bases sitting between them. Germline values: CDR1 GTSNPN, CDR2 SVGIG (reference sequence). This chain's CDR3 is CAWSVQVSGELFF. The CDR3 DNA reads TGTGCCTGGAGTGTACAGGTTTCCGGGGAGCTGTTTTTT.

This clonotype was detected a few times. The chain has TRBV7-2 and TRBJ2-2; D is unresolved. V shed 5 bases and J shed 2 bases, with 9 bases lying between them. Germline-derived CDR1 and CDR2 are SGHTA and FQGNSA. CDR3 length: 14 amino acids. The CDR3 region has the DNA TGTGCCAGCAGCCCCGGGCACAACACCGGGGAGCTGTTTTTT. This encodes CASSPGHNTGELFF.

The rearrangement uses TRBV6-1 and TRBJ2-7; D is possibly TRBD1 (6 bases). CDR3 size: 14 residues. Germline V gives CDR1 MNHNS, CDR2 SASEGT. Trimming took off 6 bases at V and 3 bases at J, with 15 bases between the two ends. The CDR3 region is CASRPDRLFYEQYF. The CDR3 bases are TGTGCCAGCAGACCTGACAGGCTCTTCTACGAGCAGTACTTC.

This chain uses TRBV10-3 with TRBJ2-2, with D hard to call. This CDR3 is built from 13 residues. Germline V lookup: CDR1 ENHRY, CDR2 SYGVKD. The V end was cut by 2 bases, the J end by 6 bases, with 7 bases between. The CDR3 spells CAISEDRAGELFF. Here the CDR3 DNA reads TGTGCCATCAGTGAGGACCGGGCCGGGGAGCTGTTTTTT.

This chain joins TRBV27 and TRBJ2-3; no clear D gene. V dropped 8 bases and J dropped 2 bases, with 14 bases sitting between them. CDR1 is MNHEY, CDR2 SMNVEV, per germline (reference sequence). The CDR3 totals 14 residues. CDR3 protein: CASRSWRLTDTQYF. The CDR3 coding sequence is TGTGCCAGCCGTAGCTGGCGGCTCACAGATACGCAGTATTTT.

The table lists this clonotype with a few counts. The chain uses TRBV20-1 and TRBJ2-5; weak D call: TRBD1 (6 bases). Trimming shortened V by 4 bases and J by 5 bases, and 20 bases separated the two germline ends. This CDR3 has 15 residues. CDR1 is DFQATT, CDR2 SNEGSKA, per germline (reference sequence). The CDR3 is CSATQAAGVGETQYF. CDR3 in DNA: TGCAGTGCTACTCAAGCGGCAGGGGTGGGGGAGACCCAGTACTTC.

V usage is TRBV10-3 and J usage is TRBJ2-6; D unresolved. CDR1 is ENHRY, CDR2 SYGVKD, per germline. The CDR3 has 15 amino acids. V lost 4 bases and J 0 bases, leaving 7 bases between the germline ends. CDR3 nucleotide sequence: TGTGCCATCAGTGGATCTGGCTCTGGGGCCAACGTCCTGACTTTC. Amino acid sequence: CAISGSGSGANVLTF.

Of note for this clonotype: One end of the junction is discordant with germline, which a read error may explain. The chain joins TRBV7-2 to TRBJ2-1; 8 bases are shared with TRBD1. Germline CDR1 and CDR2: SGHTA and FQGNSA. CDR3 length equals 15 residues. The CDR3 DNA reads TGTGCCAACAGCTTAGGACAGGGTTTCTCCAATGAGCAGTTCTTC. Translated: CANSLGQGFSNEQFF.

This clonotype was detected a few times. This chain connects TRBV24-1 to TRBJ2-2; D not certain. Trimming removed 4 bases from V and 7 bases from J, with 24 bases in between. Germline V gene sequence: CDR1 KGHDR, CDR2 SFDVKD. CDR3 length equals 18 residues. DNA of the CDR3: TGTGCCACCAGTGACCTCGTACCGGGCGGTTTCCCAGGCGGGGAGCTGTTTTTT. The encoded protein is CATSDLVPGGFPGGELFF.

This chain links TRBV12-3 or TRBV12-4 with TRBJ1-1, with 9 bases aligning to TRBD1. The CDR3 sequence is 14 residues long. Trimming cost V 5 bases and J 6 bases; bases outside gene matches: 7. For the CDR3, the DNA is TGTGCCAGCAGTCCCCGACAGGGGGGCGCTGAAGCTTTCTTT. Its translation: CASSPRQGGAEAFF.

This clonotype appeared a few times. The CDR3 nucleotides read TGTGCCAGCAGTGAAGGAAAGTATAGCAATCAGCCCCAGCATTTT. Its protein is CASSEGKYSNQPQHF. This chain links TRBV2 with TRBJ1-5; D gene unclear. The germline V and J ends were trimmed by 1 base and 0 bases, with 7 bases remaining between them. This CDR3 region has 15 residues. Germline loops: CDR1 SNHLY, CDR2 FYNNEI. The whole variable domain, filled in from reference TRBV2 and TRBJ1-5, reads EPEVTQTPSHQVTQMGQEVILRCVPISNHLYFYWYRQILGQKVEFLVSFYNNEISEKSEIFDDQFSVERPDGSNFTLKIRSTKLEDSAMYFCASSEGKYSNQPQHFGDGTRLSIL.